This T cell receptor beta chain was captured in a study of CD8+ T cells in alopecia areata. Isolation of CD4+ and CD8+ T cells from PBMCs was achieved by sorting. RNA extraction was followed by reverse transcription into cDNA, which acted as the sequencing template. Generated by immunoSEQ multiplex PCR, the TCRdb table keeps only in-frame clones and is missing some. The profile shows approximately 150,000 clones, less than 65% of them singletons. Germline V gene lookup returns CDR1 SGHNT and CDR2 YYREEE (reference sequence). This CDR3 spans 17 amino acids. V dropped 0 bases and J dropped 1; count of bases not matched to a gene: 8.

The sequenced sample was CD8+ T cells sorted from blood. The chain recombines TRBV5-4 with TRBJ2-7, with TRBD2 matching 9 bases. This clonotype originated in a human donor in good health. CDR3 protein: CASSLAGLAGLSYEQYF. The CDR3 DNA reads as TGTGCCAGCAGCTTGGCCGGGCTAGCGGGATTATCCTACGAGCAGTACTTC. The entire variable domain, with the rest obtained from reference TRBV5-4 and TRBJ2-7, is as follows: ETGVTQSPTHLIKTRGQQVTLRCSSQSGHNTVSWYQQALGQGPQFIFQYYREEENGRGNFPPRFSGLQFPNYSSELNVNALELDDSALYLCASSLAGLAGLSYEQYFGPGTRLTVT.